The 21 T cell receptor beta chains below were found in one sample sequenced in a study of blood T cell repertoires in COVID-19. Assay: immunoSEQ multiplex PCR; the TCRdb copy retains only in-frame clones and omits some. The sample has a few hundred thousand clones, 88% seen once. Sequencing used PBMCs or T cells enriched from blood (not recorded which). These TCRs come from a woman in her fifties or sixties in a cohort exposed to, infected with or recovered from COVID-19 (not recorded which).

This clone was counted once. The chain has TRBV4-1 and TRBJ1-4; D is perhaps TRBD1 (6 bases). Deletions cut 5 bases from V and 0 bases from J, with 28 bases between. This CDR3 region has 21 residues. CDR1 MGHRA and CDR2 YSYEKL come from the germline V gene. The chain's CDR3 is CASSTRPPQTGKGATNEKLFF. In DNA form, the CDR3 reads TGCGCCAGCAGCACTCGACCCCCGCAGACGGGAAAGGGGGCAACTAATGAAAAACTGTTTTTT.

The chain carries TRBV19 and TRBJ1-1; tentative D call: TRBD1 (5 bases). This CDR3 has 14 residues. Per germline, CDR1 LNHDA and CDR2 SQIVND (reference sequence). V lost 4 bases to trimming and J lost 5 bases, with 14 bases between them. In nucleotides, the CDR3 is TGTGCCAGTAGTACCGGGAGTGGGGGGACTGAAGCTTTCTTT. This gives the protein CASSTGSGGTEAFF. The full variable domain, completed using reference TRBV19 and TRBJ1-1, is DGGITQSPKYLFRKEGQNVTLSCEQNLNHDAMYWYRQDPGQGLRLIYYSQIVNDFQKGDIAEGYSVSREKKESFPLTVTSAQKNPTAFYLCASSTGSGGTEAFFGQGTRLTVV.

The rearrangement joins TRBV28 to TRBJ1-2, with D possibly TRBD1 on 5 matching bases. Germline V CDR1 and CDR2: MDHEN, SYDVKM. Trimming left V 5 bases short and J 1 base short, with 14 bases between. CDR3 length: 15 amino acids. This chain's CDR3 is CASSPPRQLNYGYTF. The CDR3 region has the DNA TGTGCCAGCAGTCCCCCACGACAGCTTAACTATGGCTACACCTTC.

This clone was found a few times. The gene calls are TRBV6-4 and TRBJ2-3, with a weak D call TRBD2 (6 bases). The CDR3 runs 14 residues. V shed 4 bases and J shed 0 bases, with 8 bases lying between them. The V gene's germline CDR1 is MRHNA and CDR2 SNTAGT. The CDR3 region is CASSAGTSTDTQYF. The CDR3, as DNA: TGTGCCAGCAGTGCCGGGACTAGCACAGATACGCAGTATTTT.

This rearrangement joins TRBV2 to TRBJ2-7; no clear D gene. CDR3 length equals 12 residues. V lost 8 bases to trimming and J lost 0 bases, with 8 bases between them. In germline, CDR1 is SNHLY, CDR2 FYNNEI. CDR3 nucleotide sequence: TGTGCCAGCTGGCTCAGCTCCTACGAGCAGTACTTC. Translated, it gives CASWLSSYEQYF.

The sample holds one count of this clone. This rearrangement joins TRBV30 to TRBJ1-3; maybe TRBD1 (5 bases). Germline V gene lookup returns CDR1 GTSNPN and CDR2 SVGIG (reference sequence). The CDR3 spans 17 residues. The V gene lost 2 bases and the J gene lost 0 bases, with 17 bases spanning the gap. This CDR3 is CAWSLSRTGYSGNTIYF. Here the CDR3 DNA reads TGTGCCTGGAGTCTGTCACGAACAGGCTACTCTGGAAACACCATATATTTT.

The chain recombines TRBV27 with TRBJ2-1; TRBD1 agrees at 11 bases. With 6 bases clipped from V and 6 bases from J, the junction kept 7 bases outside the gene matches. The V gene's germline CDR1 is MNHEY and CDR2 SMNVEV (reference sequence). The CDR3 runs 15 residues. The CDR3 nucleotides read TGTGCCAGCAGCCTGGACAGGGGGCGTCGCAATGAGCAGTTCTTC. Translated: CASSLDRGRRNEQFF.

This clone was counted between two and nine times. The chain is built from TRBV5-1 and TRBJ2-2; D might be TRBD2 (6 bases). The CDR3 contains 15 residues. Germline V gene lookup returns CDR1 SGHRS and CDR2 YFSETQ. V gave up 4 bases and J gave up 9 bases, with 19 bases separating them. The CDR3 region has the DNA TGCGCCAGCAGCAGAGGGACTCCCGGGGCCTGGGAGCTGTTTTTT. As protein: CASSRGTPGAWELFF.

The chain joins TRBV7-2 to TRBJ2-7; 13 bases match TRBD2. The V and J ends lost 3 bases and 0 bases, in that order; junction bases with no gene match: 8. The CDR3 runs to 18 residues. Per germline, CDR1 SGHTA and CDR2 FQGNSA. CDR3 sequence reads: CASSFGAGLAGLSYEQYF. In nucleotides, the CDR3 is TGTGCCAGCAGCTTCGGAGCGGGACTAGCGGGACTCTCCTACGAGCAGTACTTC.

This sequence joins TRBV20-1 and TRBJ1-1; D unresolved. Germline CDR1 DFQATT, CDR2 SNEGSKA (reference sequence). The CDR3 covers 13 residues. V lost 3 bases, J lost 0 bases, and 8 bases lay in between. The chain's CDR3 is CSASPQMNTEAFF. Here the CDR3 DNA reads TGCAGTGCTAGTCCCCAAATGAACACTGAAGCTTTCTTT.

This clone was seen once. The chain uses TRBV19 and TRBJ2-6, with D uncertain. Between the trimmed V and J ends, which lost 1 base and 0 bases, there was a span of 4 bases. The germline V gene encodes CDR1 LNHDA and CDR2 SQIVND (reference sequence). The CDR3 length is 15 residues. CDR3 nucleotide sequence: TGTGCCAGTAGTATAGCTAGCTCTGGGGCCAACGTCCTGACTTTC. Translating it yields CASSIASSGANVLTF.

This chain connects TRBV24-1 to TRBJ2-5; 8 bases fit TRBD2. The germline V gene encodes CDR1 KGHDR and CDR2 SFDVKD. The ends lost 0 bases at V and 5 bases at J; junction bases unmatched: 4. The CDR3 has 15 residues. The CDR3 here is CATSDLGGGRETQYF. The CDR3 nucleotides read TGTGCCACCAGTGATTTGGGTGGCGGGAGGGAGACCCAGTACTTC.

The V call is TRBV10-2, the J call TRBJ2-5, with 13 bases lining up with TRBD2. CDR1 WSHSY and CDR2 SAAADI come from the germline V gene. The ends lost 6 bases at V and 4 bases at J; junction bases unmatched: 8. This CDR3 contains 16 residues. The CDR3 sequence: CASRRTSGSDGETQYF. The CDR3 DNA sequence: TGCGCCAGCAGGCGGACTAGCGGGAGTGACGGAGAGACCCAGTACTTC.

The chain is built from TRBV28 and TRBJ2-3, with 7 bases fitting TRBD1. The J segment lost 5 bases and the V segment lost 5 bases, leaving 1 base of the junction unmatched. Germline-derived CDR1 and CDR2 are MDHEN and SYDVKM. This CDR3 is built from 12 residues. The CDR3, as DNA: TGTGCCAGCAGTAGGGGGCAAGATACGCAGTATTTT. Its translation is CASSRGQDTQYF.

This clone was counted once. The V gene is TRBV19, the J gene TRBJ2-7, with 7 bases that match TRBD2. The junction had 6 bases not matched to a gene; V was cut back by 3 bases and J by 1 base. CDR1 is LNHDA, CDR2 SQIVND, per germline (reference sequence). This CDR3 has 15 amino acids. The CDR3 reads CASSMSGKGSYEQYF. The CDR3 nucleotides are TGTGCCAGTAGTATGAGCGGGAAGGGATCCTACGAGCAGTACTTC.

The CDR3: CASSLSGTGRSGNTIYF. The CDR3 region has the DNA TGCGCCAGCAGCTTGAGCGGGACAGGGCGCTCTGGAAACACCATATATTTT. The chain recombines TRBV5-1 with TRBJ1-3, with 9 bases aligning to TRBD1. This CDR3 is 17 amino acids long. Per germline, CDR1 SGHRS and CDR2 YFSETQ. J lost 0 bases, V lost 1 base, and 5 bases had no gene match. Full variable domain (missing parts from reference TRBV5-1 and TRBJ1-3): KAGVTQTPRYLIKTRGQQVTLSCSPISGHRSVSWYQQTPGQGLQFLFEYFSETQRNKGNFPGRFSGRQFSNSRSEMNVSTLELGDSALYLCASSLSGTGRSGNTIYFGEGSWLTVV.

This rearrangement joins TRBV19 to TRBJ2-7; the D gene is possibly TRBD1 (6 bases). The CDR3 runs to 13 residues. V was shortened by 1 base and J by 3 bases, with 7 bases between the two germline ends. The germline V gene encodes CDR1 LNHDA and CDR2 SQIVND (reference sequence). CDR3 nucleotides: TGTGCCAGTAGTATAGGAGGGGGCTACGAGCAGTACTTC. This gives the protein CASSIGGGYEQYF.

For the CDR3, the DNA is TGTGCCAGCACCGAAGGTAGGGGGCCCTACAATGAGCAGTTCTTC. Translation gives CASTEGRGPYNEQFF. The chain recombines TRBV2 with TRBJ2-1; 7 nucleotides match TRBD1. CDR1 SNHLY and CDR2 FYNNEI come from the germline V gene. CDR3 size: 15 residues. With 7 bases clipped from V and 2 bases from J, the junction kept 8 bases outside the gene matches.

V usage is TRBV11-2 and J usage is TRBJ2-3; TRBD1 is a possible D gene (5 bases). V shed 1 base and J shed 0 bases, with 8 bases lying between them. This CDR3 contains 15 residues. Germline CDR1 reads SGHAT; CDR2 reads FQNNGV. CDR3 sequence: CASSLGGGSTDTQYF. The CDR3 DNA sequence: TGTGCCAGCAGCTTAGGGGGCGGCAGCACAGATACGCAGTATTTT. The variable domain in full, completed from reference TRBV11-2 and TRBJ2-3, reads EAGVAQSPRYKIIEKRQSVAFWCNPISGHATLYWYQQILGQGPKLLIQFQNNGVVDDSQLPKDRFSAERLKGVDSTLKIQPAKLEDSAVYLCASSLGGGSTDTQYFGPGTRLTVL.

This clone was counted a single time. V and J are TRBV24-1 and TRBJ2-1, with TRBD1 identical over 7 bases. This CDR3 has 15 amino acids. Germline V CDR1 and CDR2: KGHDR, SFDVKD. V shed 6 bases and J 0 bases; nucleotides not matched to a gene: 4. CDR3 sequence: CATSLGQSSYNEQFF. CDR3 coding DNA: TGTGCCACCAGTCTGGGACAGAGCTCCTACAATGAGCAGTTCTTC.

This chain joins TRBV25-1 and TRBJ2-1, with 9 bases matching TRBD1. CDR3 length: 15 amino acids. Germline CDR1 is MGHDK and CDR2 is SYGVNS. The V gene end was trimmed by 1 base and the J gene end by 8 bases; junction bases not matched to a gene: 6. DNA of the CDR3: TGTGCCAGCAGTGAATCCGGGACAGGGCAGCATGAGCAGTTCTTC. It encodes CASSESGTGQHEQFF.